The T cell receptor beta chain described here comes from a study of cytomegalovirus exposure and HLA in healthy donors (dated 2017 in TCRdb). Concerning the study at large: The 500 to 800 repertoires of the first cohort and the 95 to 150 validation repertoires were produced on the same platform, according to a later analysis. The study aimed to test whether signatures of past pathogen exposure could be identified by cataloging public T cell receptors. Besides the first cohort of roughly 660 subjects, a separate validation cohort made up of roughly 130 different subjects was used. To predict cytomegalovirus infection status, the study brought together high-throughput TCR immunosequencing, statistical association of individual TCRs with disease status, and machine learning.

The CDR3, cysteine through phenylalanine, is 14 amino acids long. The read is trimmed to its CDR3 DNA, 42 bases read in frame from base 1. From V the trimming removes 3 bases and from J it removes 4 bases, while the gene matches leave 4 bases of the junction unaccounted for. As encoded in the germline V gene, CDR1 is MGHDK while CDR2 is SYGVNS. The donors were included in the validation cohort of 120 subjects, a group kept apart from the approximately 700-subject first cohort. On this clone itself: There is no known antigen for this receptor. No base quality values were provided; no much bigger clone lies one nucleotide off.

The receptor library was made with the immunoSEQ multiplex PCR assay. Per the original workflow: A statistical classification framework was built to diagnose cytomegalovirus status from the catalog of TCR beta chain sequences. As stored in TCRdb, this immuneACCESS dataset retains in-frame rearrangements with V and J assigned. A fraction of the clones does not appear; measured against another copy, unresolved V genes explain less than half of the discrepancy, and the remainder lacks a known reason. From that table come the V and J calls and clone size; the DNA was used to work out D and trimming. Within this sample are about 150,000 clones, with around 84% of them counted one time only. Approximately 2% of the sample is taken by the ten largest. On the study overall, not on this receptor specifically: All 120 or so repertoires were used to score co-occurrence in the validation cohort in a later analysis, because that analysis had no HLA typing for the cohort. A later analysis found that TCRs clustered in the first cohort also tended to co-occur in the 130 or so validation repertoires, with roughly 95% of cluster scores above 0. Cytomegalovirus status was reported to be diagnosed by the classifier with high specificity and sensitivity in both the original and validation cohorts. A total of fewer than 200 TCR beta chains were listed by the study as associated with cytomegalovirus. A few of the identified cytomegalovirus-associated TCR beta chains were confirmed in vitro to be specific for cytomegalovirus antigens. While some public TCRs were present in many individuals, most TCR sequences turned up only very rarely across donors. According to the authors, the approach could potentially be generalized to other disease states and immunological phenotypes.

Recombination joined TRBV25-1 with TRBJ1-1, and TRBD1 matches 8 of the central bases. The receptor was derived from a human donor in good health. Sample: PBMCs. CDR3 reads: CASSDATGGTEAFF. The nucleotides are TGTGCCAGCAGTGACGCCACAGGGGGCACTGAAGCTTTCTTT.